The rows below give T cell receptor beta chains drawn from one sample of a study of cytomegalovirus exposure and HLA in healthy donors. Clones were read by immunoSEQ multiplex PCR, and TCRdb kept only the in-frame ones, dropping some. Seen here are about 100,000 clones, 65% to 80% observed once, and the top ten hold less than 11%. The sample comprised PBMCs. The receptors were gathered from a man in his fifties in good health and CMV-seronegative. Each CDR3 is given with its conserved first and last residue. D genes are given only for firm matches. Only some rows state a clone size, as once, few, many or a class for expanded clones.

d_gene	abundance	j_gene	v_gene	CDR3aa	CDR3nt
TRBD1	-	TRBJ2-7	TRBV5-4	CASSRGQSYEQYF	TGTGCCAGCAGCCGGGGACAGTCCTACGAGCAGTACTTC
-	-	TRBJ1-3	TRBV18	CASSSGTAGNTIYF	TGTGCCAGCTCATCGGGGACTGCTGGAAACACCATATATTTT
-	few	TRBJ1-1	TRBV19	CASSPDSSNTEAFF	TGTGCCAGTAGCCCTGACAGTTCAAACACTGAAGCTTTCTTT
-	-	TRBJ2-6	TRBV6-1	CASSEIGVGSGANVLTF	TGTGCCAGCAGTGAAATAGGGGTGGGCTCTGGGGCCAACGTCCTGACTTTC
-	-	TRBJ2-6	TRBV18	CASSLTGKAGANVLTF	TGTGCCAGCTCACTAACGGGTAAAGCTGGGGCCAACGTCCTGACTTTC
TRBD1	-	TRBJ1-1	TRBV6-1	CASSGTGGGVTEAFF	TGTGCCAGCAGTGGAACAGGGGGAGGAGTCACTGAAGCTTTCTTT
TRBD2	-	TRBJ2-3	TRBV5-1	CASSPGGGTDTQYF	TGCGCCAGCAGCCCCGGGGGGGGTACAGATACGCAGTATTTT
-	-	TRBJ2-1	TRBV9	CASSLRLNSYNEQFF	TGTGCCAGCAGCCTAAGACTGAACTCCTACAATGAGCAGTTCTTC
TRBD1	-	TRBJ1-2	TRBV10-3	CAISPGQGAWGYTF	TGTGCCATCAGCCCGGGACAGGGGGCGTGGGGCTACACCTTC
TRBD1	-	TRBJ1-2	TRBV7-8	CASSADRVNYGYTF	TGTGCCAGCAGCGCCGACAGGGTTAACTATGGCTACACCTTC
TRBD1	-	TRBJ1-4	TRBV2	CASRGQQIEKLFF	TGTGCCAGCCGGGGACAGCAGATTGAAAAACTGTTTTTT
-	-	TRBJ2-7	TRBV5-6	CASSFSVGGGCEQYF	TGTGCCAGCAGCTTTTCGGTAGGGGGAGGGTGCGAGCAGTACTTC
-	few	TRBJ1-1	TRBV6-4	CASRARENTEAFF	TGTGCCAGCAGGGCTCGGGAGAACACTGAAGCTTTCTTT
-	few	TRBJ1-2	TRBV30	CAWAQGAIYGYTF	TGTGCCTGGGCCCAGGGCGCTATCTATGGCTACACCTTC
-	-	TRBJ2-7	TRBV6-1	CASCLYTSYEQYF	TGTGCCAGCTGTTTGTACACGTCCTACGAGCAGTACTTC
TRBD2	-	TRBJ2-3	TRBV7-3	CASSKGGGAGTDTQYF	TGTGCCAGCAGCAAGGGCGGGGGGGCCGGCACAGATACGCAGTATTTT
-	-	TRBJ2-1	TRBV2	CASKDYYNEQFF	TGTGCCAGCAAAGACTACTACAATGAGCAGTTCTTC
TRBD2	-	TRBJ2-1	TRBV4-3	CASRTGLAGVWSDNEQFF	TGCGCCAGCAGAACGGGACTAGCGGGAGTCTGGTCAGACAATGAGCAGTTCTTC